This is a list of T cell receptor beta chains from one sample in a study of T cells in localized non-small cell lung cancer. Only in-frame clones appear in the TCRdb table, and some are missing; sequencing was by immunoSEQ multiplex PCR. The sample has more than 6,000 clones; roughly 53% are singletons. This specimen consisted of lymph node tissue, obtained before any cancer treatment. Receptors originate from an older female donor with stage I lung adenocarcinoma. Each CDR3 is given with its conserved first and last residue. A D gene is named only where the DNA matches it firmly. Not all rows give a size; the values are once, few, many and, for expanded clones, a class.

>16|TRBV19|TRBD1|.|TRBJ1-5
TGTGCCAGTAGTCCATACAGGGGACCCCACAATCAGCCCCAGCATTTT
CASSPYRGPHNQPQHF
>14|TRBV1|.|few|TRBJ2-7
TGCGCCAGCAGCCAAGAGGCCTTTAACTACGAGCAGTACTTC
CASSQEAFNYEQYF
>15|TRBV6-7|TRBD1|few|TRBJ2-1
TGTGCCAGCAGTTACTCCGGGACAGGATACAATGAGCAGTTCTTC
CASSYSGTGYNEQFF
>15|TRBV11-3|.|.|TRBJ1-2
TGTGTCAGCAGCCTCGGGGGCAACCAGAACTATGGCTACACCTTC
CVSSLGGNQNYGYTF
>13|TRBV19|TRBD2|.|TRBJ2-1
TGTGCCAGTAAGACGGCGGGAGGCGATGAGCAGTTCTTC
CASKTAGGDEQFF
>12|TRBV30|.|.|TRBJ2-1
TGTGCCTGGAGTGAATTGATAAATGAGCAGTTCTTC
CAWSELINEQFF
>13|TRBV28|.|.|TRBJ2-6
TGTGCCAGCACTCTATCTGGGGCCAACGTCCTGACTTTC
CASTLSGANVLTF
>14|TRBV19|.|once|TRBJ1-6
TGTGCCACCAGCACCAGACAGATTAATTCACCCCTCCACTTT
CATSTRQINSPLHF
>15|TRBV9|.|few|TRBJ2-5
TGTGCCAGCAGTGAGGGAACAGGATACCAAGAGACCCAGTACTTC
CASSEGTGYQETQYF
>12|TRBV28|.|few|TRBJ2-2
TGTGCCAGCAGTTTATTTTCCGGGGAGCTGTTTTTT
CASSLFSGELFF
>19|TRBV11-3|TRBD1|few|TRBJ2-6
TGTGCCAGCAGCTTAACCATCCGGGACAGGGACTCTGGGGCCAACGTCCTGACTTTC
CASSLTIRDRDSGANVLTF
>16|TRBV7-6|.|.|TRBJ2-3
TGTGCCAGCAGCTTATCCTCCACTAGTAGCACAGATACGCAGTATTTT
CASSLSSTSSTDTQYF
>16|TRBV28|TRBD1|.|TRBJ2-5
TGTGCCAGCAGTTCTTACAGATCCGGGACAGGGGAGACCCAGTACTTC
CASSSYRSGTGETQYF
>17|TRBV30|TRBD1|.|TRBJ1-6
TGTGCCTGGAGAGCCGGGACAGGGGGCGAAAGGAATTCACCCCTCCACTTT
CAWRAGTGGERNSPLHF
>12|TRBV10-3|TRBD2|.|TRBJ2-7
TGTGCCAGCGGCAGCCTGGGGGGGGAGCAGTACTTC
CASGSLGGEQYF
>11|TRBV19|.|few|TRBJ1-1
TGTGCCAGTAGTAACGGGCCTGAAGCTTTCTTT
CASSNGPEAFF
>13|TRBV18|TRBD1|.|TRBJ1-1
TGTGCCAGCTCACCCCGACAGGGCACTGAAGCTTTCTTT
CASSPRQGTEAFF
>14|TRBV11-3|.|few|TRBJ1-4
TGTGCCAGCAGCCCTCGGTTCGGGGGTGAAAAACTGTTTTTT
CASSPRFGGEKLFF
>13|TRBV30|.|.|TRBJ2-4
TGTGCCTGGAGCGGCTCGGGGGAAAACATTCAGTACTTC
CAWSGSGENIQYF
>14|TRBV28|.|.|TRBJ1-1
TGTGCCAGCAGTTTAGGGGGTTTGAACACTGAAGCTTTCTTT
CASSLGGLNTEAFF
>14|TRBV9|.|few|TRBJ2-7
TGTGCCAGCAGCGTAGCCCAGGGTGGCTACGAGCAGTACTTC
CASSVAQGGYEQYF
>14|TRBV30|.|once|TRBJ1-1
TGTGCCTGGAGTGTACTGGGTGTTAACACTGAAGCTTTCTTT
CAWSVLGVNTEAFF
>14|TRBV12-5|.|.|TRBJ2-1
TGTGCTAGTGCCTGGGGGGGGCTGAGCGATGAGCAGTTCTTC
CASAWGGLSDEQFF
>15|TRBV6-8|.|few|TRBJ2-1
TGTGCCAGCAGTTACGGGCAGGGAACCTACAATGAGCAGTTCTTC
CASSYGQGTYNEQFF
>17|TRBV19|TRBD2|.|TRBJ2-7
TGTGCCAGTAGTAGGGGACTAGCGGGTTGGGACTCCTACGAGCAGTACTTC
CASSRGLAGWDSYEQYF
>12|TRBV28|.|.|TRBJ2-7
TGTGCCAGCAGTTCCCAACGACGGCGGCAGTACTTC
CASSSQRRRQYF
>13|TRBV19|.|.|TRBJ1-1
TGTGCCAGTATGGTGGCAGGGAGAACTGAAGCTTTCTTT
CASMVAGRTEAFF
>14|TRBV18|TRBD1|once|TRBJ1-3
TGTGCCAGCTCACCAGGGGACAGGACAAACACCATATATTTT
CASSPGDRTNTIYF
>14|TRBV21-1|.|.|TRBJ2-5
TGTGCCAGCAGCGCAGAAGGGCAGCAAGAGACCCAGTACTTC
CASSAEGQQETQYF
>15|TRBV7-5|.|.|TRBJ1-2
TGTGCCAGCAGCTTAGATCCAGGGATGGGTGGTGGCTACACCTTC
CASSLDPGMGGGYTF
>15|TRBV7-1|TRBD2|few|TRBJ2-2
TGTGCCACCCGGACAGCGGGGGGGAACACCGGGGAGCTGTTTTTT
CATRTAGGNTGELFF
>15|TRBV28|.|.|TRBJ2-5
TGTGCCAGCAGTTTAGGCGGTGGCGGCCAAGAGACCCAGTACTTC
CASSLGGGGQETQYF
>14|TRBV4-1|.|.|TRBJ2-1
TGCGCCAGCAGCCAAGAAGGTAGGGGGGATGAGCAGTTCTTC
CASSQEGRGDEQFF
>18|TRBV9|TRBD2|few|TRBJ2-2
TGTGCCAGCAGCGTAGCTTTGATTGGACTAGCGGGCACCGGGGAGCTGTTTTTT
CASSVALIGLAGTGELFF
>17|TRBV12-5|TRBD2|.|TRBJ2-1
TGTGCTAGTGGTTTGTACCCTAGCGGGGGGTCGGACAATGAGCAGTTCTTC
CASGLYPSGGSDNEQFF
>13|TRBV28|.|few|TRBJ1-2
TGTGCCAGCAGCCCTACGGGGGCTTATGGCTACACCTTC
CASSPTGAYGYTF
>15|TRBV15|.|few|TRBJ2-1
TGTGCCACCAGCAGAGAAGGGGGTAGAACAAATGAGCAGTTCTTC
CATSREGGRTNEQFF
>15|TRBV9|TRBD1|few|TRBJ1-3
TGTGCCAGCAGCTCCGGACAGGCGATCGGAAACACCATATATTTT
CASSSGQAIGNTIYF
>17|TRBV9|.|few|TRBJ2-7
TGTGCCAGCAGCGTAGGTGTGGGGCAGGGCCCCTTGGGCGAGCAGTACTTC
CASSVGVGQGPLGEQYF
>15|TRBV6-8|.|.|TRBJ2-6
TGTGCCAGCAGAGAACAGGGCTCTGGGGCCAACGTCCTGACTTTC
CASREQGSGANVLTF
>15|TRBV11-3|.|few|TRBJ1-1
TGTGCCAGCAGCTTAGTTTCGGTGTCGAACACTGAAGCTTTCTTT
CASSLVSVSNTEAFF
>15|TRBV9|.|.|TRBJ2-5
TGTGCCAGCAGCGTAACAGGGACTTCTGGGGAGGCCCAGTACTTC
CASSVTGTSGEAQYF
>15|TRBV11-3|.|.|TRBJ2-3
TGTGCCAGCAGCCCCCCGGGCACCGGGGCAGATACGCAGTATTTT
CASSPPGTGADTQYF
>15|TRBV6-8|TRBD2|.|TRBJ2-3
TGTGCCAGCAGTGGGACTAGCGGGGGGGGAGATACGCAGTATTTT
CASSGTSGGGDTQYF
>13|TRBV6-8|.|.|TRBJ1-5
TGTGCCAGCAGGGTACCGCCTTTGGAGCCCCAGCATTTT
CASRVPPLEPQHF
>14|TRBV30|TRBD1|.|TRBJ2-1
TGTGCCTGGCGGACCGGGACAGGGGGATATGAGCAGTTCTTC
CAWRTGTGGYEQFF
>15|TRBV19|.|.|TRBJ1-2
TGTGCCAGTAGTATCCCGACATTACCCGACTATGGCTACACCTTC
CASSIPTLPDYGYTF
>14|TRBV6-8|TRBD2|.|TRBJ2-7
TGTACCAGCAGGAATGGGGGGACTACCTACGAGCAGTACTTC
CTSRNGGTTYEQYF
>13|TRBV19|.|once|TRBJ2-7
TGTGCCAGTAGTATTTGGGGGTCCTACGAGCAGTACTTC
CASSIWGSYEQYF
>15|TRBV19|.|.|TRBJ1-1
TGTGCCAGTAGTATATTCCCGGGGCTGAACACTGAAGCTTTCTTT
CASSIFPGLNTEAFF
>13|TRBV30|.|once|TRBJ2-7
TGTGCCTGGAGTCCCTTAGACGGCGGGACGCAGTACTTC
CAWSPLDGGTQYF
>14|TRBV28|TRBD2|.|TRBJ2-1
TGTGCCAGTGGACTAGACAGCTCCTACAATGAGCAGTTCTTC
CASGLDSSYNEQFF
>18|TRBV11-3|.|few|TRBJ2-3
TGTGCCAGCAGCCCCTGGGGCAGGGGACTCGGCAACACAGATACGCAGTATTTT
CASSPWGRGLGNTDTQYF